The 3 T cell receptor beta chains below all came from one sample that was sequenced in a study of T cell responses to AZD1222 COVID-19 vaccine. Assay: immunoSEQ multiplex PCR; the TCRdb copy retains only in-frame clones and omits some. The sample lists about 130,000 clones; 70% to 90% were seen once. The specimen comprised peripheral blood, sampled 28 days after the second AZD1222 dose. These receptor sequences come from an adult who received the AZD1222 COVID-19 vaccine.

V gene TRBV10-3 combines with J gene TRBJ2-1; the D is unclear. Trimming removed 0 bases from V and 0 bases from J, with 9 bases in between. CDR3 size: 16 residues. CDR1 ENHRY and CDR2 SYGVKD come from the germline V gene. CDR3 nucleotide sequence: TGTGCCATCAGTGAGTCAGAAACAAGCTCCTACAATGAGCAGTTCTTC. This encodes CAISESETSSYNEQFF.

This clone was observed once. V gene TRBV7-2 combines with J gene TRBJ1-2; D may be TRBD1 (6 bases). Trimming took 5 bases from V and 4 from J, leaving 14 bases between them. This CDR3 contains 14 residues. CDR1 is SGHTA, CDR2 FQGNSA, per germline. Here the CDR3 DNA reads TGTGCCAGCAGCCATAACAGGGACTCCTATGGCTACACCTTC. Protein sequence: CASSHNRDSYGYTF.

The gene calls are TRBV5-4 and TRBJ2-7, with 9 bases identical to TRBD2. The V gene's germline CDR1 is SGHNT and CDR2 YYREEE (reference sequence). The ends lost 4 bases at V and 1 base at J; junction bases unmatched: 6. CDR3 length equals 15 residues. CDR3 sequence: CASSPSREGSYEQYF. CDR3 coding DNA: TGTGCCAGCAGCCCCTCGCGGGAGGGGTCCTACGAGCAGTACTTC.